Listed below are T cell receptor beta chains from one sample, sequenced in a study of OX40 agonist ivuxolimab in advanced cancers. Here immunoSEQ multiplex PCR was the method, and the copy in TCRdb shows in-frame clones only, minus some. The sample includes about 90,000 clones, roughly 89% of them seen just once. This specimen was CD4+ or CD8+ T cells sorted from blood, taken in a trial of the OX40 agonist ivuxolimab. These receptors were taken from an adult with an advanced solid tumor such as melanoma, head and neck, liver or kidney cancer. The CDR3 runs from the conserved cysteine through the conserved F or W. D genes are given only for firm matches. Only part of the rows carry a size: once, few, many, or a class if the clone is expanded.

cdr3_length: 17; j_call: TRBJ2-1; v_call: TRBV5-1; clone_size: .; d_call: .; cdr3_nt: TGCGCCAGCAGCTTTGGGTCTCTAACCGGGGCCCCCAATGAGCAGTTCTTC; cdr3_aa: CASSFGSLTGAPNEQFF
cdr3_length: 14; j_call: TRBJ2-3; v_call: TRBV6-1; clone_size: .; d_call: .; cdr3_nt: TGTGCCAGCAGTGATTACGGGGGGCAAGATACGCAGTATTTT; cdr3_aa: CASSDYGGQDTQYF
cdr3_length: 15; j_call: TRBJ1-1; v_call: TRBV28; clone_size: .; d_call: .; cdr3_nt: TGTGCCAGCAGTGAGGTACGGGAGGGGGACACTGAAGCTTTCTTT; cdr3_aa: CASSEVREGDTEAFF
cdr3_length: 14; j_call: TRBJ2-3; v_call: TRBV4-2; clone_size: .; d_call: .; cdr3_nt: TGTGCCAGCAGCCAAGGGGACTTCACAGATACGCAGTATTTT; cdr3_aa: CASSQGDFTDTQYF
cdr3_length: 15; j_call: TRBJ2-1; v_call: TRBV2; clone_size: few; d_call: .; cdr3_nt: TGTGCCAGCAGTGTACAGTCAAGCTCCTACAATGAGCAGTTCTTC; cdr3_aa: CASSVQSSSYNEQFF
cdr3_length: 11; j_call: TRBJ2-7; v_call: TRBV28; clone_size: .; d_call: .; cdr3_nt: TGTGCCAGCAGTACCTTGTCCGAGCAGTACTTC; cdr3_aa: CASSTLSEQYF
cdr3_length: 15; j_call: TRBJ2-1; v_call: TRBV5-4; clone_size: .; d_call: TRBD1; cdr3_nt: TGTGCCAGCAGCTCCCCTTCTGGACAGGGGGGTGAGCAGTTCTTC; cdr3_aa: CASSSPSGQGGEQFF
cdr3_length: 14; j_call: TRBJ2-1; v_call: TRBV6-5; clone_size: .; d_call: TRBD2; cdr3_nt: TGTGCCAGCAGTAGGACTAGCCTCCGCAATGAGCAGTTCTTC; cdr3_aa: CASSRTSLRNEQFF
cdr3_length: 16; j_call: TRBJ1-2; v_call: TRBV5-6; clone_size: .; d_call: TRBD1; cdr3_nt: TGTGCCAGCAGCTTGAGTATGAATAAAGGGGGCCATGGCTACACCTTC; cdr3_aa: CASSLSMNKGGHGYTF
cdr3_length: 15; j_call: TRBJ1-3; v_call: TRBV6-6; clone_size: .; d_call: .; cdr3_nt: TGTGCGTCCCTATCAGGATTGGGTAATAGAAACACCATATATTTT; cdr3_aa: CASLSGLGNRNTIYF
cdr3_length: 13; j_call: TRBJ2-2; v_call: TRBV6-1; clone_size: .; d_call: .; cdr3_nt: TGTGCCAGCCGGATTATGAACACCGGGGAGCTGTTTTTT; cdr3_aa: CASRIMNTGELFF
cdr3_length: 19; j_call: TRBJ2-3; v_call: TRBV30; clone_size: once; d_call: .; cdr3_nt: TGTGCCTGGAGTGTACAGGATCGGTTTAGATCGGTAATGTCAGATACGCAGTATTTT; cdr3_aa: CAWSVQDRFRSVMSDTQYF
cdr3_length: 15; j_call: TRBJ2-1; v_call: TRBV21-1; clone_size: once; d_call: .; cdr3_nt: TGTGCCAGCAACCACGAGACCCCGGGTGGTAATGAGCAGTTCTTC; cdr3_aa: CASNHETPGGNEQFF
cdr3_length: 16; j_call: TRBJ2-2; v_call: TRBV7-3; clone_size: .; d_call: .; cdr3_nt: TGTGCCAGCAGCCCCTCACTAGCCTCGAACACCGGGGAGCTGTTTTTT; cdr3_aa: CASSPSLASNTGELFF
cdr3_length: 14; j_call: TRBJ1-4; v_call: TRBV25-1; clone_size: .; d_call: .; cdr3_nt: TGTGCCAGCAGTGAATCCAGGGTTGATGAAAAACTGTTTTTT; cdr3_aa: CASSESRVDEKLFF
cdr3_length: 22; j_call: TRBJ2-1; v_call: TRBV19; clone_size: .; d_call: TRBD2; cdr3_nt: TGTGCCAGTAGTATAAACTTCCCTTCGGGACTAGCGGGAGGGAGCTCCTACAATGAGCAGTTCTTC; cdr3_aa: CASSINFPSGLAGGSSYNEQFF
cdr3_length: 13; j_call: TRBJ1-2; v_call: TRBV11-2; clone_size: .; d_call: .; cdr3_nt: TGTGCCAGCAGCTCCCTCTCGACTAGGGGCTACACCTTC; cdr3_aa: CASSSLSTRGYTF
cdr3_length: 17; j_call: TRBJ2-7; v_call: TRBV7-8; clone_size: few; d_call: .; cdr3_nt: TGTGCCAGCAGCTTATTGGGCAGCGGGCCTCTCCACTACGAGCAGTACTTC; cdr3_aa: CASSLLGSGPLHYEQYF
cdr3_length: 16; j_call: TRBJ2-1; v_call: TRBV5-1; clone_size: .; d_call: TRBD2; cdr3_nt: TGCGCCAGCAGCTTGCAGGCGAGCGGGGCCTACAATGAGCAGTTCTTC; cdr3_aa: CASSLQASGAYNEQFF
cdr3_length: 13; j_call: TRBJ2-4; v_call: TRBV29-1; clone_size: few; d_call: TRBD2; cdr3_nt: TGCAGCGTAGCTAGCGGAGCCAAAAACATTCAGTACTTC; cdr3_aa: CSVASGAKNIQYF
cdr3_length: 14; j_call: TRBJ1-4; v_call: TRBV5-1; clone_size: .; d_call: .; cdr3_nt: TGCGCCAGCAGCTTCCAAAACTACAATGAAAAACTGTTTTTT; cdr3_aa: CASSFQNYNEKLFF
cdr3_length: 16; j_call: TRBJ2-3; v_call: TRBV9; clone_size: .; d_call: TRBD2; cdr3_nt: TGTGCCAGCAGCGTAGGTGTTAGCGGGATCACAGATACGCAGTATTTT; cdr3_aa: CASSVGVSGITDTQYF
cdr3_length: 15; j_call: TRBJ2-7; v_call: TRBV5-1; clone_size: .; d_call: TRBD2; cdr3_nt: TGCGCCAGCAGCTTAGGCGGGAGCTTCTCCTACGAGCAGTACTTC; cdr3_aa: CASSLGGSFSYEQYF
cdr3_length: 14; j_call: TRBJ2-3; v_call: TRBV27; clone_size: .; d_call: TRBD1; cdr3_nt: TGTGCCAGCAGTAGGACAGGGGTCCCAGATACGCAGTATTTT; cdr3_aa: CASSRTGVPDTQYF
cdr3_length: 15; j_call: TRBJ1-4; v_call: TRBV6-1; clone_size: .; d_call: .; cdr3_nt: TGTGCCAGCAGGAGCCGGGACCTGACTAATGAAAAACTGTTTTTT; cdr3_aa: CASRSRDLTNEKLFF
cdr3_length: 15; j_call: TRBJ2-7; v_call: TRBV6-1; clone_size: .; d_call: TRBD2; cdr3_nt: TGTGCCAGCAGTGCGGGACTAGCGGGGGTCTACGAGCAGTACTTC; cdr3_aa: CASSAGLAGVYEQYF
cdr3_length: 15; j_call: TRBJ2-1; v_call: TRBV16; clone_size: .; d_call: TRBD2; cdr3_nt: TGTGCCAGCAGCGTAACTAGCGTTAACTACAATGAGCAGTTCTTC; cdr3_aa: CASSVTSVNYNEQFF
cdr3_length: 15; j_call: TRBJ1-4; v_call: TRBV28; clone_size: .; d_call: .; cdr3_nt: TGTGCCAGCAGTTTAGGGGGGTGGACTAATGAAAAACTGTTTTTT; cdr3_aa: CASSLGGWTNEKLFF
cdr3_length: 13; j_call: TRBJ2-2; v_call: TRBV19; clone_size: once; d_call: .; cdr3_nt: TGTGCCAGTACCGGGTCAAACACCGGGGAGCTGTTTTTT; cdr3_aa: CASTGSNTGELFF
cdr3_length: 15; j_call: TRBJ2-3; v_call: TRBV18; clone_size: once; d_call: TRBD2; cdr3_nt: TGTGCCAGCTCACCCGGACTAGCAAGGTCAGATACGCAGTATTTT; cdr3_aa: CASSPGLARSDTQYF
cdr3_length: 14; j_call: TRBJ1-6; v_call: TRBV30; clone_size: .; d_call: TRBD1; cdr3_nt: TGTGCCTGGAGTGTCGACAGGGTAGATTCACCCCTCCACTTT; cdr3_aa: CAWSVDRVDSPLHF
cdr3_length: 15; j_call: TRBJ1-5; v_call: TRBV28; clone_size: .; d_call: .; cdr3_nt: TGTGCCAGCAGTTTATCAGGGGCCCGAAGTCAGCCCCAGCATTTT; cdr3_aa: CASSLSGARSQPQHF
cdr3_length: 13; j_call: TRBJ1-1; v_call: TRBV6-1; clone_size: .; d_call: TRBD1; cdr3_nt: TGTGCCAGCAGAGGACAGGGAGCTACTGAAGCTTTCTTT; cdr3_aa: CASRGQGATEAFF
cdr3_length: 13; j_call: TRBJ1-2; v_call: TRBV7-2; clone_size: .; d_call: .; cdr3_nt: TGTGCCAGCAGCTTAGGATCAAGGGTTGGCTACACCTTC; cdr3_aa: CASSLGSRVGYTF
cdr3_length: 15; j_call: TRBJ1-2; v_call: TRBV5-1; clone_size: .; d_call: .; cdr3_nt: TGCGCCAGCAGCTTGGCCGGAGGCAGGCAGGGGGGCTACACCTTC; cdr3_aa: CASSLAGGRQGGYTF
cdr3_length: 15; j_call: TRBJ1-4; v_call: TRBV5-1; clone_size: .; d_call: .; cdr3_nt: TGCGCCAGCAGCTTGACAGGTGACATGGGTGAAAAACTGTTTTTT; cdr3_aa: CASSLTGDMGEKLFF
cdr3_length: 13; j_call: TRBJ2-1; v_call: TRBV6-5; clone_size: .; d_call: .; cdr3_nt: TGTGCCAGCAGACGACTTAGGGAGGATGAGCAGTTCTTC; cdr3_aa: CASRRLREDEQFF
cdr3_length: 10; j_call: TRBJ2-3; v_call: TRBV6-5; clone_size: .; d_call: TRBD1; cdr3_nt: TGTGCCAGCAGGTTGGGACAGCAAACTTTT; cdr3_aa: CASRLGQQTF
cdr3_length: 18; j_call: TRBJ2-1; v_call: TRBV14; clone_size: .; d_call: TRBD2; cdr3_nt: TGTGCCAGCAGCCAAGACCACTCGGGACTAGCGGGATTATATGAGCAGTTCTTC; cdr3_aa: CASSQDHSGLAGLYEQFF
cdr3_length: 15; j_call: TRBJ1-3; v_call: TRBV5-6; clone_size: .; d_call: TRBD1; cdr3_nt: TGTGCCAGCAGCTGGACAGGCTTACCTGGAAACACCATATATTTT; cdr3_aa: CASSWTGLPGNTIYF
cdr3_length: 13; j_call: TRBJ2-7; v_call: TRBV29-1; clone_size: .; d_call: TRBD2; cdr3_nt: TGCAGCGTCGGGACTAGCGGGAGGGGCGAGCAGTACTTC; cdr3_aa: CSVGTSGRGEQYF
cdr3_length: 14; j_call: TRBJ2-5; v_call: TRBV5-1; clone_size: .; d_call: .; cdr3_nt: TGCGCCAGCAGCTTCTCCAGGGTCGAAGAGACCCAGTACTTC; cdr3_aa: CASSFSRVEETQYF
cdr3_length: 15; j_call: TRBJ2-7; v_call: TRBV6-1; clone_size: once; d_call: .; cdr3_nt: TGTGCCAGCACAGCCTCGGGTCTAATGTCCTACGAGCAGTACTTC; cdr3_aa: CASTASGLMSYEQYF
cdr3_length: 16; j_call: TRBJ2-7; v_call: TRBV19; clone_size: .; d_call: .; cdr3_nt: TGTGCCAGTAGTATACCCTATCCTGGGGGGACCTACGAGCAGTACTTC; cdr3_aa: CASSIPYPGGTYEQYF
cdr3_length: 17; j_call: TRBJ2-3; v_call: TRBV9; clone_size: .; d_call: TRBD2; cdr3_nt: TGTGCCAGCAGTCCCTTAGCGGGGGGGCGGGTGGCAGATACGCAGTATTTT; cdr3_aa: CASSPLAGGRVADTQYF
cdr3_length: 16; j_call: TRBJ2-1; v_call: TRBV5-1; clone_size: .; d_call: TRBD2; cdr3_nt: TGCGCCAGCAGCTTTGCGGGGAGGGGCTCCTACAATGAGCAGTTCTTC; cdr3_aa: CASSFAGRGSYNEQFF
cdr3_length: 15; j_call: TRBJ1-1; v_call: TRBV19; clone_size: many; d_call: .; cdr3_nt: TGTGCCAGTAGTGTCTCCCTCGGTTGGGGTACTGAAGCTTTCTTT; cdr3_aa: CASSVSLGWGTEAFF
cdr3_length: 17; j_call: TRBJ1-1; v_call: TRBV5-1; clone_size: .; d_call: .; cdr3_nt: TGCGCCAGCAGCTTGGGCAGGTCGTTGATTGGGAACACTGAAGCTTTCTTT; cdr3_aa: CASSLGRSLIGNTEAFF
cdr3_length: 14; j_call: TRBJ1-2; v_call: TRBV6-5; clone_size: .; d_call: .; cdr3_nt: TGTGCCAGCAGTTACTCAGGGGGAGGCTATGGCTACACCTTC; cdr3_aa: CASSYSGGGYGYTF
cdr3_length: 18; j_call: TRBJ2-5; v_call: TRBV27; clone_size: .; d_call: .; cdr3_nt: TGTGCCAGCAGTTCTTCCCCCACTAACAGGGATTTATTAGAGACCCAGTACTTC; cdr3_aa: CASSSSPTNRDLLETQYF
cdr3_length: 15; j_call: TRBJ2-1; v_call: TRBV6-1; clone_size: .; d_call: .; cdr3_nt: TGTGCCAGCAGTGAACTGGGGGCGATTTACAATGAGCAGTTCTTC; cdr3_aa: CASSELGAIYNEQFF
cdr3_length: 14; j_call: TRBJ1-2; v_call: TRBV9; clone_size: few; d_call: TRBD1; cdr3_nt: TGTGCCAGCAGCGTGGCAGGGACAGGTTATGGCTACACCTTC; cdr3_aa: CASSVAGTGYGYTF
cdr3_length: 15; j_call: TRBJ1-1; v_call: TRBV6-5; clone_size: .; d_call: .; cdr3_nt: TGTGCCAGCAGTCCCCGGCAAGGGACTGGGGCTGAAGCTTTCTTT; cdr3_aa: CASSPRQGTGAEAFF
cdr3_length: 15; j_call: TRBJ1-1; v_call: TRBV19; clone_size: .; d_call: .; cdr3_nt: TGTGCCAGTAGTATAGCCGGGACGGTGAACACTGAAGCTTTCTTT; cdr3_aa: CASSIAGTVNTEAFF
cdr3_length: 12; j_call: TRBJ2-1; v_call: TRBV19; clone_size: .; d_call: .; cdr3_nt: TGTGCCAGTAGTCCGAACAGGTATGAGCAGTTCTTC; cdr3_aa: CASSPNRYEQFF
cdr3_length: 15; j_call: TRBJ2-1; v_call: TRBV7-3; clone_size: once; d_call: TRBD2; cdr3_nt: TGTGCCAGCAGCCCGCCGGGACTAGGTCACAATGAGCAGTTCTTC; cdr3_aa: CASSPPGLGHNEQFF
cdr3_length: 14; j_call: TRBJ2-7; v_call: TRBV6-1; clone_size: .; d_call: TRBD1; cdr3_nt: TGTGCCAGCAGTGAGGCAGGGGGCGCCTACGAGCAGTACTTC; cdr3_aa: CASSEAGGAYEQYF
cdr3_length: 15; j_call: TRBJ1-6; v_call: TRBV7-3; clone_size: .; d_call: TRBD1; cdr3_nt: TGTGCCAGCAGCCTGACGACAGGGACGGAGTCACCCCTCCACTTT; cdr3_aa: CASSLTTGTESPLHF
cdr3_length: 15; j_call: TRBJ2-7; v_call: TRBV5-1; clone_size: once; d_call: TRBD1; cdr3_nt: TGCGCCAGCAGCGCAACAGGGGAACTTATTTACGAGCAGTACTTC; cdr3_aa: CASSATGELIYEQYF
cdr3_length: 14; j_call: TRBJ1-1; v_call: TRBV25-1; clone_size: .; d_call: .; cdr3_nt: TGTGCCAGCAGTGAGCCCGGCCGAGGCACTGAAGCTTTCTTT; cdr3_aa: CASSEPGRGTEAFF